Below are 17 T cell receptor beta chains sequenced from a single sample in a study of cytomegalovirus exposure and HLA in healthy donors. The PCR had 60 Vbeta and 13 Jbeta primers. Some clones are missing from TCRdb's copy, which holds only in-frame ones; the method was immunoSEQ multiplex PCR. The table has 120,000 to 150,000 clones, about four fifths seen once. Sample: PBMCs. All receptors derive from a female donor in good health and CMV-seronegative.

The V gene is TRBV4-3, the J gene TRBJ1-3; tentatively, D is TRBD1 (5 bases). V was clipped by 0 bases and J by 0 bases, with 9 bases between them. The CDR3 has 16 amino acids. Germline V gene sequence: CDR1 LGHNA, CDR2 YSLEER. The CDR3 region is CASSQDGHNSGNTIYF. The CDR3 DNA is TGCGCCAGCAGCCAAGATGGACACAACTCTGGAAACACCATATATTTT.

This clone was counted once. The gene calls are TRBV5-1 and TRBJ1-2; 7 bases agree with TRBD1. V lost 4 bases to trimming and J lost 4 bases; unmatched junction nucleotides: 7. There are 14 residues in the CDR3. Germline V gene lookup returns CDR1 SGHRS and CDR2 YFSETQ. DNA of the CDR3: TGCGCCAGCAGCCTCAGGACAGGAGGCTATGGCTACACCTTC. Protein sequence: CASSLRTGGYGYTF.

This chain uses TRBV29-1 with TRBJ2-7; D unresolved. Trimming stripped 7 bases from V and 4 bases from J, with 11 bases between. In germline, CDR1 is SQVTM, CDR2 ANQGSEA. This CDR3 is built from 11 residues. CDR3 loop: CSALTRYEQYF. CDR3 coding DNA: TGCAGCGCTTTGACGAGGTACGAGCAGTACTTC.

The chain carries TRBV10-3 and TRBJ2-7, with a weak D call TRBD2 (6 bases). Trimming pared 1 base from V and 0 bases from J, leaving 13 bases between. Germline V lookup: CDR1 ENHRY, CDR2 SYGVKD. The CDR3 is 16 amino acids. CDR3: CAISELERVSSYEQYF. Written as DNA, the CDR3 is TGTGCCATCAGTGAGTTAGAGCGGGTCTCCTCCTACGAGCAGTACTTC.

The chain carries TRBV5-1 and TRBJ2-7; 7 bases line up with TRBD2. This CDR3 is built from 15 residues. The germline CDR1 and CDR2 sequences are SGHRS and YFSETQ. V gave up 5 bases and J gave up 4 bases; unmatched junction bases: 12. The CDR3 reads CASSQLADSLYEQYF. DNA of the CDR3: TGCGCCAGCAGTCAGCTAGCGGATTCTCTTTACGAGCAGTACTTC.

The genes are TRBV15 and TRBJ1-4; D unresolved. The CDR3 sequence is 11 residues long. Germline CDR1 is LNHNV and CDR2 is YYDKDF (reference sequence). V shed 7 bases and J shed 8 bases, with 8 bases lying between them. In DNA form, the CDR3 reads TGTGCCACCAAGAGGGAGGAAAAACTGTTTTTT. Translating gives CATKREEKLFF.

CDR3 region: CASSPSTGNTEAFF. Written as DNA, the CDR3 is TGCGCCAGCAGTCCCTCGACAGGGAACACTGAAGCTTTCTTT. The chain is built from TRBV5-1 and TRBJ1-1; possible D gene TRBD1, 6 bases. This CDR3 has 14 amino acids. With 5 bases removed from V and 1 base from J, the gap between germline ends came to 12 bases. Germline V lookup: CDR1 SGHRS, CDR2 YFSETQ.

This clone was observed a single time. This chain uses TRBV7-9 with TRBJ1-3; 7 positions agree with TRBD1. V was pared by 0 bases and J by 3 bases, with 5 bases of the junction left unmatched. This CDR3 has 16 amino acids. CDR1 and CDR2 (germline): SEHNR, FQNEAQ (reference sequence). The CDR3: CASSLADRALGNTIYF. For the CDR3, the DNA is TGTGCCAGCAGCTTAGCCGACAGGGCCCTTGGAAACACCATATATTTT.

This chain joins TRBV2 and TRBJ1-5, with 8 bases that match TRBD1. The germline V gene encodes CDR1 SNHLY and CDR2 FYNNEI. The trim removed 5 bases at V and 4 bases at J, leaving 4 bases unmatched. The CDR3 extends over 14 amino acids. The DNA for the CDR3 is TGTGCCAGCAGTCCACAGGGGGGGAATCAGCCCCAGCATTTT. Protein sequence: CASSPQGGNQPQHF.

The chain couples TRBV7-3 to TRBJ2-5; 15 bases are a match to TRBD2. This CDR3 has 16 residues. The V gene's germline CDR1 is SGHTA and CDR2 FQGTGA. V gave up 4 bases and J gave up 5 bases; unmatched junction bases: 5. The CDR3 DNA reads as TGTGCCAGCAGCTCCGGGACTAGCGGGGGGAGGGAGACCCAGTACTTC. Residues: CASSSGTSGGRETQYF.

This clone has a handful of counts. The chain joins TRBV7-6 to TRBJ2-1, with D maybe TRBD2 (6 bases). Trimming pared 4 bases from V and 8 bases from J, leaving 21 bases between. CDR1 is SGHVS, CDR2 FNYEAQ, per germline. The CDR3 covers 16 residues. This CDR3 reads CASSSPSGLYSDEQFF. Here the CDR3 DNA reads TGTGCCAGCAGCTCCCCTTCGGGACTCTACTCGGATGAGCAGTTCTTC.

This clone has just a few counts. The rearrangement joins TRBV7-9 to TRBJ1-1; D unclear. Trimming shortened V by 6 bases and J by 1 base, and 12 bases separated the two germline ends. Per the germline V gene, CDR1 is SEHNR and CDR2 is FQNEAQ (reference sequence). The CDR3 runs to 14 residues. The DNA of the CDR3 is TGTGCCAGCAGATCCCGGGTCCCGAACACTGAAGCTTTCTTT. Translating gives CASRSRVPNTEAFF.

The V gene is TRBV5-1, the J gene TRBJ2-7; perhaps TRBD1 as D (6 bases). This CDR3 contains 15 residues. CDR1 is SGHRS and CDR2 is YFSETQ in the germline V gene. V was cut by 0 bases and J by 6 bases, with 16 bases left in between. Written as DNA, the CDR3 is TGCGCCAGCAGCTTGGTTTCGCAGGGGCAAGCCGAGCAGTACTTC. Protein product: CASSLVSQGQAEQYF.

The chain links TRBV5-1 to TRBJ2-7; the match to TRBD1 covers 8 bases. The CDR3 is made up of 14 amino acids. Losses at the gene ends were 0 bases for V and 3 bases for J; bases not matched to a gene: 2. Germline CDR1 and CDR2: SGHRS and YFSETQ. The CDR3 is CASSLEGQGYEQYF. CDR3 bases: TGCGCCAGCAGCTTGGAAGGACAGGGCTACGAGCAGTACTTC.

The chain joins TRBV28 to TRBJ1-2; 9 bases are shared with TRBD1. The CDR3 length is 16 residues. Trimming removed 8 bases from V and 4 bases from J; junction bases left unmatched: 14. CDR1 and CDR2 (germline): MDHEN, SYDVKM. The CDR3 protein is CASRRPPGQGSYGYTF. CDR3 sequence (DNA): TGTGCCAGCCGCCGGCCCCCGGGACAGGGCTCCTATGGCTACACCTTC.

V and J are TRBV27 and TRBJ1-1; 8 bases fit TRBD1. The length of the CDR3 is 13 residues. Germline values: CDR1 MNHEY, CDR2 SMNVEV (reference sequence). V dropped 6 bases and J dropped 4; count of bases not matched to a gene: 4. DNA of the CDR3: TGTGCCAGCAGCTACAGGGGGACCACTGAAGCTTTCTTT. It is translated as CASSYRGTTEAFF.

The J gene is TRBJ2-3, the V gene TRBV9, with D unclear. The CDR3 spans 15 residues. The V gene lost 2 bases and the J gene lost 2 bases, with 12 bases spanning the gap. Germline assignment: CDR1 SGDLS and CDR2 YYNGEE. CDR3 region: CASSVADTSTDTQYF. The CDR3 nucleotides are TGTGCCAGCAGCGTGGCCGATACCTCCACAGATACGCAGTATTTT.